Shown below are 32 T cell receptor beta chains from a single sample sequenced in a study of T cells after yellow fever vaccination. TCRdb passed the 5' RACE reads through MiXCR, listing each CDR3 protein once. Found here are a few hundred thousand distinct CDR3 sequences, less than 20% of them singletons; the top ten hold 15% to 20%. Sample: PBMCs, taken 5 to 6 days after the first yellow fever vaccination. The source of these receptors is a man younger than 30 who received the YFV17D yellow fever vaccine.

This clonotype was found a few times. V gene TRBV5-5 combines with J gene TRBJ1-1; 7 positions agree with TRBD1. This CDR3 comprises 15 residues. V lost 5 bases, J lost 0 bases, and 7 bases stayed unmatched. Germline V gives CDR1 SGHKS, CDR2 YYEKEE (reference sequence). The CDR3 DNA reads TGTGCCAGCAGACCCAGACAGGGCGTGAACACTGAAGCTTTCTTT. Protein product: CASRPRQGVNTEAFF. Based on the CDR3 plus reference TRBV5-5 and TRBJ1-1, the full variable domain is DAGVTQSPTHLIKTRGQQVTLRCSPISGHKSVSWYQQVLGQGPQFIFQYYEKEERGRGNFPDRFSARQFPNYSSELNVNALLLGDSALYLCASRPRQGVNTEAFFGQGTRLTVV.

The chain carries TRBV6-2 or TRBV6-3 and TRBJ2-6; no firm D call. Trimming cost V 5 bases and J 0 bases, with 14 bases left between them. The CDR3 is 17 residues long. Germline loops: CDR1 MNHEY, CDR2 SVGEGT. In DNA, the CDR3 is TGTGCCAGCAGTCCCCCTTCCGGCCGCTCTGGGGCCAACGTCCTGACTTTC. It translates to CASSPPSGRSGANVLTF.

The gene calls are TRBV9 and TRBJ2-3, with TRBD1 matching 7 bases. This CDR3 spans 15 amino acids. CDR1 is SGDLS, CDR2 YYNGEE, per germline. V trimming: 0 bases; J trimming: 6 bases; junction bases outside the gene matches: 7. Written as DNA, the CDR3 is TGTGCCAGCAGCGTAGTACAGGGGAATCTGGATACGCAGTATTTT. Residues: CASSVVQGNLDTQYF.

The chain joins TRBV19 to TRBJ2-1, with TRBD1 matching 9 bases. The CDR3 covers 17 residues. CDR1 LNHDA and CDR2 SQIVND come from the germline V gene (reference sequence). The V segment lost 4 bases and the J segment 2 bases; nucleotides outside the gene matches: 9. CDR3 DNA sequence: TGTGCCAGTAGTAGTCTCCCAGGGACAGGGACCTACAATGAGCAGTTCTTC. Amino acid sequence: CASSSLPGTGTYNEQFF.

This sequence joins TRBV7-9 and TRBJ1-1; D perhaps matches TRBD1 (5 bases). Trimming pared 1 base from V and 0 bases from J, leaving 15 bases between. The CDR3 contains 17 residues. CDR1 is SEHNR, CDR2 FQNEAQ, per germline (reference sequence). CDR3 bases: TGTGCCAGCAGCTTAGTTTCCCAGACAGAGATGAACACTGAAGCTTTCTTT. It specifies CASSLVSQTEMNTEAFF.

The chain recombines TRBV14 with TRBJ2-7; 9 bases align to TRBD2. The CDR3 spans 16 residues. Per germline, CDR1 SGHDN and CDR2 FVKESK. CDR3 in DNA: TGTACCAGCAGCCAAGAGAAGCGGGGGGAACGCTACGAGCAGTACGTC. Translating it yields CTSSQEKRGERYEQYV.

This clonotype was observed a handful of times. The chain is built from TRBV9 and TRBJ1-3, with no clear D. The CDR3 contains 14 residues. Germline CDR1 reads SGDLS; CDR2 reads YYNGEE. V was pared by 2 bases and J by 0 bases, with 6 bases between. CDR3 sequence: CASSVTTSGNTIYF. The CDR3 DNA reads as TGTGCCAGCAGCGTGACAACCTCTGGAAACACCATATATTTT.

The chain is built from TRBV7-6 and TRBJ2-5; 8 bases are a match to TRBD1. The V gene end was trimmed by 0 bases and the J gene end by 5 bases; junction bases not matched to a gene: 5. This CDR3 contains 15 residues. Germline CDR1 SGHVS, CDR2 FNYEAQ. Here the CDR3 reads CASSLARTGWETQYF. The CDR3 DNA reads as TGTGCCAGCAGCTTAGCGCGGACAGGGTGGGAGACCCAGTACTTC.

The rearrangement uses TRBV7-2 and TRBJ2-7; D is tentatively TRBD1 or TRBD2 (6 bases each). The CDR3 has 16 amino acids. Trimming shortened V by 1 base and J by 0 bases, and 13 bases separated the two germline ends. Looked up from germline, CDR1 is SGHTA and CDR2 is FQGNSA. The CDR3 protein is CASSLEGGPTSYEQYV. The CDR3 DNA reads as TGTGCCAGCAGCTTAGAGGGGGGTCCGACCTCCTACGAGCAGTACGTC.

This clonotype was counted between two and nine times. The V and J genes are TRBV24-1 and TRBJ2-1; D may correspond to TRBD1 or TRBD2 (5 bases each). This CDR3 contains 12 residues. Germline CDR1 and CDR2: KGHDR and SFDVKD. V lost 11 bases to trimming and J lost 3 bases, with 10 bases between them. The CDR3 DNA sequence: TGTGCCATCGGGACGAACTACAATGAGCAGTTCTTC. It encodes CAIGTNYNEQFF.

This clonotype was seen more than once but under ten times. V and J are TRBV4-1 and TRBJ2-5; 7 nucleotides match TRBD1. V was pared by 1 base and J by 1 base, with 3 bases of the junction left unmatched. Germline loops: CDR1 MGHRA, CDR2 YSYEKL. The CDR3 has 15 amino acids. CDR3: CASSQAAGGQETQYF. CDR3 DNA sequence: TGCGCCAGCAGCCAAGCAGCAGGGGGCCAAGAGACCCAGTACTTC.

The V call is TRBV7-9, the J call TRBJ2-3; unclear D gene. V shed 1 base and J shed 4 bases, with 9 bases lying between them. The CDR3 covers 14 residues. Germline loops: CDR1 SEHNR, CDR2 FQNEAQ (reference sequence). The CDR3 coding sequence is TGTGCCAGCAGCTTAGGGAACAGCCCAGATACGCAGTATTTT. Translated, it gives CASSLGNSPDTQYF.

This clonotype appeared many times. The genes are TRBV3-1 and TRBJ2-7; D ambiguous. Germline V CDR1 and CDR2: LGHDT, YNNKEL (reference sequence). The ends were cut back, 2 bases at V and 2 bases at J, with 10 bases in the middle. This CDR3 contains 14 residues. The CDR3 DNA follows: TGTGCCAGCAGCCAATGGGGTAGGACCTACGAGCAGTACTTC. This sequence encodes CASSQWGRTYEQYF.

This clonotype was observed a handful of times. The V gene is TRBV30, the J gene TRBJ1-5, with 8 nucleotides matching TRBD1. The V segment lost 1 base and the J segment 5 bases; nucleotides outside the gene matches: 4. Germline V gene sequence: CDR1 GTSNPN, CDR2 SVGIG (reference sequence). This CDR3 has 14 amino acids. CDR3 residues: CAWSETGGHQPQHF. CDR3 DNA: TGTGCCTGGAGTGAAACAGGGGGGCATCAGCCCCAGCATTTT. Supplemented by reference TRBV30 and TRBJ1-5, the full variable domain reads SQTIHQWPATLVQPVGSPLSLECTVEGTSNPNLYWYRQAAGRGLQLLFYSVGIGQISSEVPQNLSASRPQDRQFILSSKKLLLSDSGFYLCAWSETGGHQPQHFGDGTRLSIL.

This chain joins TRBV19 and TRBJ2-7, with 9 positions matching TRBD1. The CDR3 sequence is 13 residues long. Germline CDR1 is LNHDA and CDR2 is SQIVND (reference sequence). The V segment lost 3 bases and the J segment 3 bases; nucleotides outside the gene matches: 0. The CDR3 spells CASSMGQGYEQYF. In DNA, the CDR3 is TGTGCCAGTAGTATGGGACAGGGCTACGAGCAGTACTTC.

V and J are TRBV19 and TRBJ2-1, with D perhaps TRBD1 or TRBD2 (5 bases each). Germline V lookup: CDR1 LNHDA, CDR2 SQIVND (reference sequence). This CDR3 is 13 amino acids long. Between the trimmed V and J ends, which lost 9 bases and 2 bases, there was a span of 11 bases. CDR3 amino acids: CASQGAAYNEQFF. DNA of the CDR3: TGTGCCAGCCAGGGAGCGGCCTACAATGAGCAGTTCTTC.

The J gene is TRBJ2-1, the V gene TRBV27; 7 bases fit TRBD1. The germline gives CDR1 MNHEY, CDR2 SMNVEV (reference sequence). With 6 bases clipped from V and 8 bases from J, the junction kept 10 bases outside the gene matches. The CDR3 is 14 amino acids. For the CDR3, the DNA is TGTGCCAGCAGCCTCAAACAGGGGCGGGATGAGCAGTTCTTC. It is translated as CASSLKQGRDEQFF.

The chain recombines TRBV20-1 with TRBJ1-2; D is undetermined. This CDR3 contains 14 residues. Germline V CDR1 and CDR2: DFQATT, SNEGSKA (reference sequence). V was pared by 1 base and J by 4 bases, with 13 bases between. The CDR3 region is CSARVASGTYGYTF. CDR3 coding DNA: TGCAGTGCTAGAGTGGCCTCCGGCACCTATGGCTACACCTTC.

This clonotype was counted only a few times. The chain employs TRBV28 and TRBJ2-7; TRBD1 is a possible D gene (6 bases). Trimming stripped 2 bases from V and 12 bases from J, with 17 bases between. The CDR3 spans 13 residues. Germline V gene data show CDR1 as MDHEN and CDR2 as SYDVKM. CDR3 protein: CASSLRSTGSRYV. The CDR3 nucleotides are TGTGCCAGCAGTTTACGTTCCACAGGGTCCCGGTACGTC.

This chain uses TRBV6-1 with TRBJ2-1; 13 bases line up with TRBD2. V lost 6 bases to trimming and J lost 8 bases; unmatched junction nucleotides: 10. Germline CDR1 is MNHNS and CDR2 is SASEGT. The CDR3 length is 16 residues. CDR3 nucleotides: TGTGCCAGCAGAGAGACTAGCGGGGGGCGGAGGGATGAGCAGTTCTTC. It specifies CASRETSGGRRDEQFF.

This chain uses TRBV27 with TRBJ1-6; no reliable D call. This CDR3 is built from 14 residues. The germline V gene encodes CDR1 MNHEY and CDR2 SMNVEV (reference sequence). The V gene lost 7 bases and the J gene lost 6 bases, with 13 bases spanning the gap. The CDR3 DNA is TGTGCCAGCACTTGGACCTCGCCTAATTCACCCCTCCACTTT. Residues: CASTWTSPNSPLHF.

The gene calls are TRBV5-1 and TRBJ1-4; 7 bases align to TRBD1. J gave up 0 bases and V 7 bases, and 15 bases lay outside the gene matches. This CDR3 is 18 amino acids long. Per germline, CDR1 SGHRS and CDR2 YFSETQ. DNA of the CDR3: TGCGCCAGCGCCCGCTCCCGGGACAGAGGAACAACTAATGAAAAACTGTTTTTT. As protein: CASARSRDRGTTNEKLFF. Looking up the rest from reference TRBV5-1 and TRBJ1-4 gives the full variable domain: KAGVTQTPRYLIKTRGQQVTLSCSPISGHRSVSWYQQTPGQGLQFLFEYFSETQRNKGNFPGRFSGRQFSNSRSEMNVSTLELGDSALYLCASARSRDRGTTNEKLFFGSGTQLSVL.

This clonotype was seen a few times. The CDR3 sequence is CSARGLVYNEQFF. The CDR3 region has the DNA TGCAGTGCTAGGGGACTAGTATACAATGAGCAGTTCTTC. The chain couples TRBV20-1 to TRBJ2-1, with 8 bases fitting TRBD2. V lost 3 bases and J lost 4; bases outside the gene matches: 2. The length of the CDR3 is 13 residues. Germline values: CDR1 DFQATT, CDR2 SNEGSKA (reference sequence).

The chain combines TRBV28 with TRBJ2-6; TRBD1 aligns across 11 bases. Germline CDR1 and CDR2: MDHEN and SYDVKM. The CDR3 is 18 residues long. With 4 bases clipped from V and 3 bases from J, the junction kept 8 bases outside the gene matches. For the CDR3, the DNA is TGTGCCAGCAGTTCGTGGGGACAGGGGGTAAATGGGGCCAACGTCCTGACTTTC. Translation: CASSSWGQGVNGANVLTF.

The chain combines TRBV6-2 or TRBV6-3 with TRBJ2-1; TRBD2 matches 7 bases. The CDR3 runs 16 residues. Germline loops: CDR1 MNHEY, CDR2 SVGEGT. V gave up 6 bases and J gave up 3 bases; unmatched junction bases: 11. The CDR3 spells CASSPRLALIYNEQFF. CDR3 nucleotides: TGTGCCAGCAGCCCTAGACTAGCCCTAATCTACAATGAGCAGTTCTTC.

The rearrangement uses TRBV5-1 and TRBJ2-3; 11 bases are shared with TRBD2. From germline, CDR1 is SGHRS and CDR2 YFSETQ. The V gene end was trimmed by 4 bases and the J gene end by 6 bases; junction bases not matched to a gene: 7. The CDR3 totals 15 residues. The CDR3 region has the DNA TGCGCCAGCAGCGTGGGACTAGCGGTCCGGGATACGCAGTATTTT. It encodes CASSVGLAVRDTQYF.

This clonotype was detected many times. The chain has TRBV19 and TRBJ1-5; the D gene is possibly TRBD1 (5 bases). CDR3 size: 13 residues. The germline V gene encodes CDR1 LNHDA and CDR2 SQIVND (reference sequence). Trimming pared 4 bases from V and 4 bases from J, leaving 8 bases between. The CDR3 bases are TGTGCCAGTAGTAAAGACAGAAATCAGCCCCAGCATTTT. Its protein product is CASSKDRNQPQHF.

There are a few counts of this clonotype. This chain connects TRBV3-1 to TRBJ1-2; TRBD1 aligns across 7 bases. The ends lost 3 bases at V and 11 bases at J; junction bases unmatched: 3. The length of the CDR3 is 11 residues. Germline values: CDR1 LGHDT, CDR2 YNNKEL (reference sequence). The CDR3 sequence: CASSHSGGYTF. In DNA, the CDR3 is TGTGCCAGCAGCCATTCAGGGGGGTACACCTTC.

This rearrangement joins TRBV7-2 to TRBJ2-1; D possibly corresponds to TRBD2 (5 bases). The germline CDR1 and CDR2 sequences are SGHTA and FQGNSA. V dropped 2 bases and J dropped 3 bases, with 14 bases sitting between them. This CDR3 is built from 16 residues. CDR3 loop: CASSLRADDYYNEQFF. CDR3 nucleotides: TGTGCCAGCAGCTTAAGAGCAGACGACTACTACAATGAGCAGTTCTTC.

This clonotype occurred a few times. The genes are TRBV5-1 and TRBJ1-2, with D unresolved. The CDR3 runs to 13 residues. CDR1 is SGHRS and CDR2 is YFSETQ in the germline V gene. Trimming removed 0 bases at V and 7 bases at J, with 10 bases between. The CDR3 region is CASSLEGFGGYTF. The CDR3 DNA is TGCGCCAGCAGCTTGGAGGGATTCGGTGGCTACACCTTC.

This clonotype was seen only a few times. The chain uses TRBV5-1 and TRBJ2-2, with 8 bases identical to TRBD2. Germline V gene data show CDR1 as SGHRS and CDR2 as YFSETQ. The CDR3 consists of 15 residues. Losses at the gene ends were 4 bases for V and 0 bases for J; bases not matched to a gene: 2. In nucleotides, the CDR3 is TGCGCCAGCAGCCGGCGGGGGGCGAACACCGGGGAGCTGTTTTTT. This translates into CASSRRGANTGELFF.

This clonotype was observed a few times. CDR3 in DNA: TGTGCCACCAGTGATGCGACCGACAGGGCGAACACTGAAGCTTTCTTT. Encoded protein: CATSDATDRANTEAFF. The gene calls are TRBV24-1 and TRBJ1-1, with 7 positions matching TRBD1. The CDR3 is 16 amino acids. Germline CDR1 is KGHDR and CDR2 is SFDVKD. V was pared by 3 bases and J by 1 base, with 7 bases of the junction left unmatched.